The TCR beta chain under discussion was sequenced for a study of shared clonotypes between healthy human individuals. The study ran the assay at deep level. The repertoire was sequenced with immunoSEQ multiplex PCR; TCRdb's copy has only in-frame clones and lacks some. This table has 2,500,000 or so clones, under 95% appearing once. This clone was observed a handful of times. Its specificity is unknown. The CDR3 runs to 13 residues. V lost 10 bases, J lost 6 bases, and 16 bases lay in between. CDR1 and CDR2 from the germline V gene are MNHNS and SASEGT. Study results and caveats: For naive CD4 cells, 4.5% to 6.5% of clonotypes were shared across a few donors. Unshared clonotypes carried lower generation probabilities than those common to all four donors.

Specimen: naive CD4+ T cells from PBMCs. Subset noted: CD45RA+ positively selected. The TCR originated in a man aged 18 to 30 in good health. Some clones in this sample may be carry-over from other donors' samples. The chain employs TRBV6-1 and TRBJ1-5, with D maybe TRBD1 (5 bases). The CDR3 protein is CATSSWTPQPQHF. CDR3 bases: TGTGCCACCAGCTCGTGGACACCTCAGCCCCAGCATTTT.